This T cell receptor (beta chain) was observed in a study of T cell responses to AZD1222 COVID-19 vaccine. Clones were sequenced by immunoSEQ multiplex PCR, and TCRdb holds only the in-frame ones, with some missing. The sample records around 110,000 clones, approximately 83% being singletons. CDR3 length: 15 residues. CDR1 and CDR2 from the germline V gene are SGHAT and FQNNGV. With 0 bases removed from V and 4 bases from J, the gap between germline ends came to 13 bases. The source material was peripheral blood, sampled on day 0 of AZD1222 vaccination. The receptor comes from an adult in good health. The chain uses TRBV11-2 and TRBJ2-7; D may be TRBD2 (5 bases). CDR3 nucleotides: TGTGCCAGCAGCTTAGATCATAGCGCCGCTTACGAGCAGTACTTC. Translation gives CASSLDHSAAYEQYF. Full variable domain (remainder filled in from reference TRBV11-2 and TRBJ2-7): EAGVAQSPRYKIIEKRQSVAFWCNPISGHATLYWYQQILGQGPKLLIQFQNNGVVDDSQLPKDRFSAERLKGVDSTLKIQPAKLEDSAVYLCASSLDHSAAYEQYFGPGTRLTVT.